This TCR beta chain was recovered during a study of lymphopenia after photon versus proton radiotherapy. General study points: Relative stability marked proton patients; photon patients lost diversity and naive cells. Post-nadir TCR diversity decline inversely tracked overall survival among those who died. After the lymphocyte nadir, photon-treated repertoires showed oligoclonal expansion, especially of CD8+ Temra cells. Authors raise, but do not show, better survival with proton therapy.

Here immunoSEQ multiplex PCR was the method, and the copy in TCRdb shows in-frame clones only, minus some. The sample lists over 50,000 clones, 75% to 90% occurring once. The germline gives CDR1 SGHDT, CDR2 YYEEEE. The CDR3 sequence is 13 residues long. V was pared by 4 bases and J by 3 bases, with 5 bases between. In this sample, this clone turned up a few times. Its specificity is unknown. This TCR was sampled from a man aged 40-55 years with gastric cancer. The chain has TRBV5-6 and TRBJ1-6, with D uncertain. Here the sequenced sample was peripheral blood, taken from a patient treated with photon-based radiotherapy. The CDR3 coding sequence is TGTGCCAGCAGCCGGAACTATAATTCACCCCTCCACTTT. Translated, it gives CASSRNYNSPLHF. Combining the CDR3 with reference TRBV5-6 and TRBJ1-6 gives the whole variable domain DAGVTQSPTHLIKTRGQQVTLRCSPKSGHDTVSWYQQALGQGPQFIFQYYEEEERQRGNFPDRFSGHQFPNYSSELNVNALLLGDSALYLCASSRNYNSPLHFGNGTRLTVT.